The present T cell receptor beta chain was sequenced within a study of cytomegalovirus exposure and HLA in healthy donors. Study-wide findings and caveats: It was found in a later analysis that first-cohort TCR clusters tended to co-occur in the 120 validation repertoires. In vitro experiments confirmed that three CMV-associated chains were specific for CMV antigens.

The assay was immunoSEQ multiplex PCR, and TCRdb's table has in-frame clones only and misses some. The data show over 250,000 clones, about 86% seen once. This CDR3 has 14 amino acids. Trimming pared 6 bases from V and 6 bases from J, leaving 19 bases between. CDR1 SGHDT and CDR2 YYEEEE come from the germline V gene. As regards this clone: Its antigen is undetermined.

The rearrangement links TRBV5-6 to TRBJ2-7, with D perhaps matching TRBD1 (6 bases). The sequence derives from a woman under 30 in good health and CMV-seronegative. Sequenced sample: PBMCs. The DNA of the CDR3 is TGTGCCAGCAACTCCCGGGACAACTACCTCGAGCAGTACTTC. Amino acid sequence: CASNSRDNYLEQYF.